This T cell receptor beta chain came from a study of T cell responses to AZD1222 COVID-19 vaccine. V gave up 1 base and J gave up 4 bases; unmatched junction bases: 8. The CDR3 loop spans 16 amino acids. Germline CDR1 reads LGHDT; CDR2 reads YNNKEL (reference sequence). Clones were read by immunoSEQ multiplex PCR, and TCRdb kept only the in-frame ones, dropping some. Of around 150,000 clones listed, around nine tenths are singletons. Study-level findings and limits: No day 14 peak samples; only post-peak repertoires were characterized.

On this clone itself: The antigen remains unidentified.

This material consisted of peripheral blood, taken 28 days after the second AZD1222 dose. This chain joins TRBV3-1 (or the pseudogene TRBV3-2) and TRBJ2-3; 7 bases agree with TRBD1. This sequence originates from an adult who received the AZD1222 COVID-19 vaccine. CDR3 in amino acids: CASSQAGTVFPDTQYF. CDR3 nucleotide sequence: TGTGCCAGCAGCCAAGCGGGGACAGTTTTTCCAGATACGCAGTATTTT.